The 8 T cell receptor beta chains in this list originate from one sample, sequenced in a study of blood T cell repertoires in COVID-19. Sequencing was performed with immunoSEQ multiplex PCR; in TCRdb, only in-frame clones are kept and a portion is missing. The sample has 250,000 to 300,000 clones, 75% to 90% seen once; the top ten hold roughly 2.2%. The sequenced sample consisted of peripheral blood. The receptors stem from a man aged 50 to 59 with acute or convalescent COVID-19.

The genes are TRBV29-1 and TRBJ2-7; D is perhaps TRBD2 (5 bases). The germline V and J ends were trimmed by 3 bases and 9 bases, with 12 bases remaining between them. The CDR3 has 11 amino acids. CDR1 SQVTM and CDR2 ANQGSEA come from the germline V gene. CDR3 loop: CSVDTSGGQYF. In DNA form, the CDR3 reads TGCAGCGTTGATACATCCGGAGGGCAGTACTTC.

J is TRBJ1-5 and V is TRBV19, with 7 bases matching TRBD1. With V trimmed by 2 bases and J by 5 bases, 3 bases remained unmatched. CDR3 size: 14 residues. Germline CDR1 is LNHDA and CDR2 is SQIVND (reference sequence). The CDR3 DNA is TGTGCCAGTAGTATAAACAGGGGTGATCAGCCCCAGCATTTT. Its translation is CASSINRGDQPQHF.

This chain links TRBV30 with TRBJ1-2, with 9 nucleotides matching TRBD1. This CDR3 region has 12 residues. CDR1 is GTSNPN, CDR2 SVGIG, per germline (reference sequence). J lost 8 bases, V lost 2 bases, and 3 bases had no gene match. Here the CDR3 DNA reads TGTGCCTGGAGTCGGACAGGGGAAGGCTACACCTTC. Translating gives CAWSRTGEGYTF.

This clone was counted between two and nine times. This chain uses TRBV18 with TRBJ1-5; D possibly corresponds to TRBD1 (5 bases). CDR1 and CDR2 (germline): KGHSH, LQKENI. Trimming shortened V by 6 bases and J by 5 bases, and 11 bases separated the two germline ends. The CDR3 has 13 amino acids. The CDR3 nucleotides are TGTGCCAGCTCGGAAGGGGTGGATCAGCCCCAGCATTTT. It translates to CASSEGVDQPQHF.

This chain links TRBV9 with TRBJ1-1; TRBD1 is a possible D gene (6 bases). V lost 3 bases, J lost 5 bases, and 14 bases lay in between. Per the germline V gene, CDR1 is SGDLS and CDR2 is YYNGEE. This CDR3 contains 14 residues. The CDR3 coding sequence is TGTGCCAGCAGCGCCCTGAACAGGGCTACTGAAGCTTTCTTT. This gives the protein CASSALNRATEAFF.

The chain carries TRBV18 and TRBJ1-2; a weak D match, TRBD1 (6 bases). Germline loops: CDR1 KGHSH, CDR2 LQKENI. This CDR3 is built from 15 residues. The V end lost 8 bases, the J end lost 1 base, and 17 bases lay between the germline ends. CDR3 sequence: CASAVAGASNYGYTF. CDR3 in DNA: TGTGCCAGCGCCGTCGCGGGGGCCAGTAACTATGGCTACACCTTC.

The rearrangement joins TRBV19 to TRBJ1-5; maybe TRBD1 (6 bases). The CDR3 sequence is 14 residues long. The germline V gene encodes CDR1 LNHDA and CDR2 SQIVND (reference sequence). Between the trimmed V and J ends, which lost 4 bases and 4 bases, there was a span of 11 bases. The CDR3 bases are TGTGCCAGTAGTACAGTTACAGGGAATCAGCCCCAGCATTTT. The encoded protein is CASSTVTGNQPQHF. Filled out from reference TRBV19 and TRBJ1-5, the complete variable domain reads DGGITQSPKYLFRKEGQNVTLSCEQNLNHDAMYWYRQDPGQGLRLIYYSQIVNDFQKGDIAEGYSVSREKKESFPLTVTSAQKNPTAFYLCASSTVTGNQPQHFGDGTRLSIL.

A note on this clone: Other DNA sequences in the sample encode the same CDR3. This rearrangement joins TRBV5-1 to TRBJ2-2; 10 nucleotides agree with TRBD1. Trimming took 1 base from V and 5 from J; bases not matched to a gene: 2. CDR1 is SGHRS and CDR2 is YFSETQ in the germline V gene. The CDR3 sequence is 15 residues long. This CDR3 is CASSLRTGGTGELFF. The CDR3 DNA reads TGCGCCAGCAGCTTGCGGACAGGGGGTACCGGGGAGCTGTTTTTT.